This T cell receptor (beta chain) was captured by sequencing in a study of T cell changes during pregnancy in multiple sclerosis. TCRdb keeps only in-frame clones here, not all; method: immunoSEQ multiplex PCR. Of some 48,000 clones listed, about nine tenths were seen once; the top ten hold roughly 0.66%. The source of this sequence is a female donor in good health, enrolled as a control in a pregnancy study. The sequences come from CD4+ T cells from peripheral blood mononuclear cells, collected after pregnancy.

The CDR3 DNA is TGTGCCAGCCGATCTTCGGGGGGGCCGAACGGGGAGCTGTTTTTT. This translates into CASRSSGGPNGELFF. This sequence joins TRBV7-3 and TRBJ2-2; 8 positions agree with TRBD2. V lost 8 bases and J lost 7; bases outside the gene matches: 12. Germline lookup yields CDR1 SGHTA and CDR2 FQGTGA. The CDR3 has 15 residues.